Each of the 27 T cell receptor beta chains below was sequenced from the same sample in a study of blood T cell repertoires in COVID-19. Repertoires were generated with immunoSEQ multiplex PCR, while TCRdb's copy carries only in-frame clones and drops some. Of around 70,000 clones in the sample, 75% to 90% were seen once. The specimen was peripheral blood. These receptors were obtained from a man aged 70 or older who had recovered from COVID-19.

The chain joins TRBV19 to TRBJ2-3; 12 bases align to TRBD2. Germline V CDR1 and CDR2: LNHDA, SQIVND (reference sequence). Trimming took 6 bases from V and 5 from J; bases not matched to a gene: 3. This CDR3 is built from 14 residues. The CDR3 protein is CASSTSGGLDTQYF. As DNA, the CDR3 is TGTGCCAGTAGCACTAGCGGGGGGCTAGATACGCAGTATTTT.

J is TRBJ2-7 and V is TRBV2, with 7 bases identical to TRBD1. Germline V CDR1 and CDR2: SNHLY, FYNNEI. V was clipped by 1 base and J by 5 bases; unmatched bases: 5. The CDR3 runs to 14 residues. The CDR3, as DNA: TGTGCCAGCAGTGAAGTTGACAGGGTACACGAGCAGTACTTC. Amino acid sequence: CASSEVDRVHEQYF.

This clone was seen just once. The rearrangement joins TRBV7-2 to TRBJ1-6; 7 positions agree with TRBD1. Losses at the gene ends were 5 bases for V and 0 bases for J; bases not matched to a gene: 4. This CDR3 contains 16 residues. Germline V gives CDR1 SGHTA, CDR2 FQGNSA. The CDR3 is CASSLQGSSYNSPLHF. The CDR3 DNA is TGTGCCAGCAGCCTACAGGGGAGCTCCTATAATTCACCCCTCCACTTT.

For the CDR3, the DNA is TGTGCCAGCAGCGCCGACACTAGCAATCAGCCCCAGCATTTT. Encoded protein: CASSADTSNQPQHF. The chain links TRBV9 to TRBJ1-5; D not resolved. Germline loops: CDR1 SGDLS, CDR2 YYNGEE. Trimming took off 3 bases at V and 0 bases at J, with 7 bases between the two ends. The CDR3 totals 14 residues. Combining the CDR3 with reference TRBV9 and TRBJ1-5 gives the whole variable domain DSGVTQTPKHLITATGQRVTLRCSPRSGDLSVYWYQQSLDQGLQFLIQYYNGEERAKGNILERFSAQQFPDLHSELNLSSLELGDSALYFCASSADTSNQPQHFGDGTRLSIL.

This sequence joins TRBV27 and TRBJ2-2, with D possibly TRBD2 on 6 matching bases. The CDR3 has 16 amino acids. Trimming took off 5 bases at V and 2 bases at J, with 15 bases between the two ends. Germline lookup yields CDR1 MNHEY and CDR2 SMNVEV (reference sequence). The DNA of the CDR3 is TGTGCCAGCAGTCCCCCCCCCGGGAGCAACACCGGGGAGCTGTTTTTT. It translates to CASSPPPGSNTGELFF.

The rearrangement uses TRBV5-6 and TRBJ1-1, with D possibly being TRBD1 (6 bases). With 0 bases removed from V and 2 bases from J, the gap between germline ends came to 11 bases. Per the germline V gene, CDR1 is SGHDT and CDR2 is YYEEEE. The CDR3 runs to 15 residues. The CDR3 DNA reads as TGTGCCAGCAGCTTGGAATACAGGGACAACACTGAAGCTTTCTTT. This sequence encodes CASSLEYRDNTEAFF.

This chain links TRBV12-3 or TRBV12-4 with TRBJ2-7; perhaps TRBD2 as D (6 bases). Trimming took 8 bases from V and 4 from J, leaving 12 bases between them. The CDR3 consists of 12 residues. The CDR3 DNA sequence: TGTGCCAGCCTCGGAGGGGCGTACGAGCAGTACTTC. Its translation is CASLGGAYEQYF.

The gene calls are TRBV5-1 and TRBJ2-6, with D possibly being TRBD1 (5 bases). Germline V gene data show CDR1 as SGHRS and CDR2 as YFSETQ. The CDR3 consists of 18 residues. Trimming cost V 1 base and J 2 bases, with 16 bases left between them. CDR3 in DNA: TGCGCCAGCAGCTTGCCGACAGCCCTATCTACTGGGGCCAACGTCCTGACTTTC. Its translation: CASSLPTALSTGANVLTF.

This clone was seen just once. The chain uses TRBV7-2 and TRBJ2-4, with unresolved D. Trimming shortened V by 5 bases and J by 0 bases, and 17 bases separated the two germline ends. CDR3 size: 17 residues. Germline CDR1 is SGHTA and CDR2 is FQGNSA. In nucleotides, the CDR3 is TGTGCCAGCAGCCTAAACTCGGTCCGCCAAGCCAAAAACATTCAGTACTTC. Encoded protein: CASSLNSVRQAKNIQYF.

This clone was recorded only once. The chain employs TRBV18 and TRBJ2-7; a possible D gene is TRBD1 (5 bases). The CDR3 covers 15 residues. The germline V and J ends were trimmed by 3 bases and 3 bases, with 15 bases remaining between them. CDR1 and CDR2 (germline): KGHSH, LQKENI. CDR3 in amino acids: CASSPDSSPRYEQYF. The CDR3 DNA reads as TGTGCCAGCTCACCTGACAGTAGTCCACGCTACGAGCAGTACTTC.

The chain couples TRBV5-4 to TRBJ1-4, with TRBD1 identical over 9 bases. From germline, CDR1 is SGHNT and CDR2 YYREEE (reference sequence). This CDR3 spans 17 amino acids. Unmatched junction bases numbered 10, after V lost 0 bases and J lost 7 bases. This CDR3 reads CASSLGDLGTGTEKLFF. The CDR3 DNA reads TGTGCCAGCAGCTTGGGGGATTTGGGGACAGGGACTGAAAAACTGTTTTTT.

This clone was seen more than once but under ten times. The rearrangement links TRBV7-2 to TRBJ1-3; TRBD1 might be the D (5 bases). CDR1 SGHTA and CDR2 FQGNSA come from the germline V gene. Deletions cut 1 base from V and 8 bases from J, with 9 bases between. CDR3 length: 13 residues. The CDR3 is CASSLGREDTIYF. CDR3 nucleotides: TGTGCCAGCAGCTTAGGCAGGGAGGACACCATATATTTT. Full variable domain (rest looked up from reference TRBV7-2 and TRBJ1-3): GAGVSQSPSNKVTEKGKDVELRCDPISGHTALYWYRQSLGQGLEFLIYFQGNSAPDKSGLPSDRFSAERTGGSVSTLTIQRTQQEDSAVYLCASSLGREDTIYFGEGSWLTVV.

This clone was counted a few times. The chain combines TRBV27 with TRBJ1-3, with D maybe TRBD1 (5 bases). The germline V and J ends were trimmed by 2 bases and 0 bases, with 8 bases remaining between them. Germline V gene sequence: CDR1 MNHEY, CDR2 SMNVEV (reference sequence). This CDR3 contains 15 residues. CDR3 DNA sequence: TGTGCCAGCAGTTTAACGGGGGGCTCTGGAAACACCATATATTTT. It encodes CASSLTGGSGNTIYF.

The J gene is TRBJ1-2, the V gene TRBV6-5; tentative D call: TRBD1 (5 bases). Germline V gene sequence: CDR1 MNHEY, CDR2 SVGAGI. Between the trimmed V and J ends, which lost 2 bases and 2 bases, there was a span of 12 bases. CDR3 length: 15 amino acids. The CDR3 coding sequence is TGTGCCAGCAGTTACATAGACAGAAGAAACTATGGCTACACCTTC. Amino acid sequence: CASSYIDRRNYGYTF.

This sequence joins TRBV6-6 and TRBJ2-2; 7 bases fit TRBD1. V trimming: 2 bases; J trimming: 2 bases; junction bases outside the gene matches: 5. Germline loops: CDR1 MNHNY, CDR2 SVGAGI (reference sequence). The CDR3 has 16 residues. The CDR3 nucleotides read TGTGCCAGCAGTTACCCGACAGGGACAAACACCGGGGAGCTGTTTTTT. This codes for CASSYPTGTNTGELFF.

The DNA of the CDR3 is TGTGCTAGTGGTTTGGTCGCAGGCTACGAGCAGTACTTC. Residues: CASGLVAGYEQYF. The chain uses TRBV12-5 and TRBJ2-7, with D unclear. Germline lookup yields CDR1 LGHNT and CDR2 FRNRAP. Trimming pared 0 bases from V and 3 bases from J, leaving 6 bases between. The CDR3 covers 13 residues.

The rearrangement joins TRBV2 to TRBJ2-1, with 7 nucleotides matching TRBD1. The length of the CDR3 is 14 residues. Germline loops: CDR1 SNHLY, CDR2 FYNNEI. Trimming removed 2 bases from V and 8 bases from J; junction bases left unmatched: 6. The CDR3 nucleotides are TGTGCCAGCAGTGAAAACAGGGGTTTTTATGAGCAGTTCTTC. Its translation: CASSENRGFYEQFF.

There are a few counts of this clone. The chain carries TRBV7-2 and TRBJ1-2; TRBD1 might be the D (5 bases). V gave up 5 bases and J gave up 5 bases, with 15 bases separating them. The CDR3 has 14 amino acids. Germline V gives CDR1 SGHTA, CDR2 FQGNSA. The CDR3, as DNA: TGTGCCAGCAGCCCCCTTTTCGACAGATATGGCTACACCTTC. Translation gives CASSPLFDRYGYTF. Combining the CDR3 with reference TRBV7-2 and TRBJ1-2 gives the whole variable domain GAGVSQSPSNKVTEKGKDVELRCDPISGHTALYWYRQSLGQGLEFLIYFQGNSAPDKSGLPSDRFSAERTGGSVSTLTIQRTQQEDSAVYLCASSPLFDRYGYTFGSGTRLTVV.

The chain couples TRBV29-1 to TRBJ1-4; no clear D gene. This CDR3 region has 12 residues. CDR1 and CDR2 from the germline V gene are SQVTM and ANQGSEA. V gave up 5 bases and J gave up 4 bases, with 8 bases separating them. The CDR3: CSVLDVNEKLFF. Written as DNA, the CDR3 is TGCAGCGTTCTAGACGTTAATGAAAAACTGTTTTTT.

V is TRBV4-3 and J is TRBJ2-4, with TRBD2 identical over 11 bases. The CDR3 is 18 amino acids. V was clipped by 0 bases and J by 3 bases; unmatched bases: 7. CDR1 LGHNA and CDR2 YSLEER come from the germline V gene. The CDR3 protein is CASSQDSGRVYGKNIQYF. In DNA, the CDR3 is TGCGCCAGCAGCCAAGATAGCGGGAGGGTTTATGGCAAAAACATTCAGTACTTC.

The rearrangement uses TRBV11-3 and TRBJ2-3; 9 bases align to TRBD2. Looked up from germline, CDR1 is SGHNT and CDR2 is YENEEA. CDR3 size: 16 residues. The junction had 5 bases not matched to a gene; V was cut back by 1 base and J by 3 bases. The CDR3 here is CASSLVAGVSTDTQYF. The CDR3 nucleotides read TGTGCCAGCAGCTTAGTAGCGGGGGTATCTACAGATACGCAGTATTTT.

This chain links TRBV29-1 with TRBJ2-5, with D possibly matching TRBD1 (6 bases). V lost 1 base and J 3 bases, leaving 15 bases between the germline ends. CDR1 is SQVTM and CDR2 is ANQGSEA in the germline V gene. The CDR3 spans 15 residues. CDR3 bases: TGCAGCGTTGAAGCAGGGGCGGGTGGAAAAGAGACCCAGTACTTC. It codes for CSVEAGAGGKETQYF.

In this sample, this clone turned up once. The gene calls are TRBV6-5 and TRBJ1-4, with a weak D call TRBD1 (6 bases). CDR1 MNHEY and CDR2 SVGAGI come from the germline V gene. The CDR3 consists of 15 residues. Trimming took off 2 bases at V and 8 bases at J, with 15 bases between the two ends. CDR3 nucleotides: TGTGCCAGCAGTTACGCTCCAGGGGAAGGAGAAAAACTGTTTTTT. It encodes CASSYAPGEGEKLFF.

The CDR3 coding sequence is TGTGCCAGCAGTCCCAGACAGGGGTTGAGTCAAAATTCACCCCTCCACTTT. Its protein product is CASSPRQGLSQNSPLHF. This sequence joins TRBV27 and TRBJ1-6; the match to TRBD1 covers 8 bases. V was pared by 5 bases and J by 7 bases, with 13 bases of the junction left unmatched. This CDR3 is built from 17 residues. The germline gives CDR1 MNHEY, CDR2 SMNVEV (reference sequence).

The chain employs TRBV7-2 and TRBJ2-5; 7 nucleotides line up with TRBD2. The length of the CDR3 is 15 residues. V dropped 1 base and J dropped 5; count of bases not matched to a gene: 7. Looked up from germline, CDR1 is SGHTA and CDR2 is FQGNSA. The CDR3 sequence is CASSLGSGDGETQYF. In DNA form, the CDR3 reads TGTGCCAGCAGCTTAGGGAGCGGGGACGGGGAGACCCAGTACTTC.

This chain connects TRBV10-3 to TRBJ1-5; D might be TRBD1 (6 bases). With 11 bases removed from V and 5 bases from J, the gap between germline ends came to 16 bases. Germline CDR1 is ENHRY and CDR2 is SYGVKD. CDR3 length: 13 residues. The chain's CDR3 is CASRDTRDQPQHF. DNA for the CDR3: TGTGCCTCCCGGGACACCCGGGATCAGCCCCAGCATTTT.

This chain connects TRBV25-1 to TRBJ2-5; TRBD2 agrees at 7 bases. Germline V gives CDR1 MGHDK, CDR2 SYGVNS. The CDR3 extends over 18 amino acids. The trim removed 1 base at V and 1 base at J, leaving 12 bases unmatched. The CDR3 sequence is CASSELGGTNLLQETQYF. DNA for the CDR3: TGTGCCAGCAGTGAATTAGGTGGGACTAACCTACTCCAAGAGACCCAGTACTTC.